This T cell receptor beta chain was captured in a study of immune heterogeneity within non-small cell lung tumors. Study findings and constraints: Clonotypes of T-cell receptor beta found at high frequency were largely distinct between individual patients. Local tumor mutational burden and local T-cell repertoire clonality showed a moderate significant correlation, R 0.3 to 0.4.

The V and J ends lost 4 bases and 4 bases, in that order; junction bases with no gene match: 3. The CDR3 consists of 14 residues. CDR1 is DFQATT and CDR2 is SNEGSKA in the germline V gene (reference sequence). Genomic DNA from bulk tumor acted as the template, and around 600 ng was loaded per sample. In surgery, several biopsies were collected from each primary tumor at widely spaced sites. With untreated, newly diagnosed non-small cell lung cancer, the patients went on to undergo curative surgery. A total of more than twelve patients with newly diagnosed non-small cell lung cancer, all of whom were undergoing surgery with curative intent, made up the donors. Sample share makes this clonotype medium-sized. Its antigen is not known. TCR beta CDR3 was amplified by multiplex PCR using 32 V and 13 J primers. TCRdb itself ran the multiplex PCR reads through MiXCR, one entry per CDR3 protein. The repertoire holds 2,500 to 3,000 distinct CDR3 sequences, with 20% to 30% as singletons.

The receptor was derived from a man aged 55 to 69 with non-small cell lung cancer. Sequenced sample: lung tumor tissue. The rearrangement links TRBV20-1 to TRBJ2-1, with 11 nucleotides matching TRBD1. DNA of the CDR3: TGCAGTGCTAACGGACAGGGGGCATACAATGAGCAGTTCTTC. Translated, it gives CSANGQGAYNEQFF.